The 26 T cell receptor beta chains given below trace back to one sample, sequenced in a study of blood T cell repertoires in COVID-19. Measured with immunoSEQ multiplex PCR; TCRdb has only the in-frame clones, and not every one. Seen here are around 30,000 clones, 80% observed once, and the top ten hold 40% to 55%. Sequencing was performed on peripheral blood. The receptor set was obtained from a woman aged 70 to 79 with acute or convalescent COVID-19.

This chain joins TRBV5-4 and TRBJ2-5; the match to TRBD1 covers 7 bases. There are 14 residues in the CDR3. J was trimmed by 4 bases and V by 1 base; bases with no gene match: 4. CDR1 SGHNT and CDR2 YYREEE come from the germline V gene (reference sequence). The CDR3 sequence: CASSLKGAGETQYF. The CDR3 nucleotides are TGTGCCAGCAGCTTGAAGGGGGCCGGAGAGACCCAGTACTTC.

This clone was seen just once. The genes are TRBV13 and TRBJ1-2; no reliable D call. Per the germline V gene, CDR1 is PRHDT and CDR2 is FYEKMQ (reference sequence). The length of the CDR3 is 13 residues. Deletions cut 0 bases from V and 7 bases from J, with 9 bases between. CDR3: CASSLGSDPGYTF. The DNA for the CDR3 is TGTGCCAGCAGCTTAGGGTCAGATCCTGGCTACACCTTC. Full variable domain (remainder filled in from reference TRBV13 and TRBJ1-2): AAGVIQSPRHLIKEKRETATLKCYPIPRHDTVYWYQQGPGQDPQFLISFYEKMQSDKGSIPDRFSAQQFSDYHSELNMSSLELGDSALYFCASSLGSDPGYTFGSGTRLTVV.

The chain combines TRBV9 with TRBJ2-4; TRBD2 matches 8 bases. Germline CDR1 reads SGDLS; CDR2 reads YYNGEE. This CDR3 comprises 20 residues. Trimming took 4 bases from V and 1 from J; bases not matched to a gene: 19. The CDR3 nucleotides read TGTGCCAGCAGCCCGCCCCCGGGAGGGCCTGTAGGTCTCGCCAAAAACATTCAGTACTTC. This translates into CASSPPPGGPVGLAKNIQYF.

This chain joins TRBV28 and TRBJ2-7, with a weak D call TRBD1 (5 bases). Between the trimmed V and J ends, which lost 5 bases and 3 bases, there was a span of 5 bases. Germline V lookup: CDR1 MDHEN, CDR2 SYDVKM. CDR3 size: 11 residues. The CDR3 nucleotides are TGTGCCAGCAGTGACAGCTACGAGCAGTACTTC. Its protein is CASSDSYEQYF. The whole variable domain, filled in from reference TRBV28 and TRBJ2-7, reads DVKVTQSSRYLVKRTGEKVFLECVQDMDHENMFWYRQDPGLGLRLIYFSYDVKMKEKGDIPEGYSVSREKKERFSLILESASTNQTSMYLCASSDSYEQYFGPGTRLTVT.

The V gene is TRBV12-3 or TRBV12-4, the J gene TRBJ2-3; D uncertain. The CDR3 length is 11 residues. Trimming took off 3 bases at V and 6 bases at J, with 4 bases between the two ends. The CDR3 sequence: CASSFGDTQYF. CDR3 DNA: TGTGCCAGCAGTTTCGGGGATACGCAGTATTTT.

This clone has only one observation. The chain is built from TRBV27 and TRBJ2-5; D remains ambiguous. This CDR3 has 15 residues. Germline V gene sequence: CDR1 MNHEY, CDR2 SMNVEV (reference sequence). V lost 7 bases, J lost 5 bases, and 20 bases lay in between. CDR3 sequence: CASKVDIRQSETQYF. The CDR3 DNA is TGTGCCAGCAAGGTCGACATCAGGCAGAGTGAGACCCAGTACTTC.

The genes are TRBV4-2 and TRBJ2-1; 9 bases line up with TRBD2. Germline lookup yields CDR1 LGHNA and CDR2 YNFKEQ. Trimming removed 2 bases from V and 8 bases from J; junction bases left unmatched: 10. This CDR3 has 16 residues. The CDR3 nucleotides are TGTGCCAGCAGCCAACGACTCGGCGGGGGGGCTGATGAGCAGTTCTTC. Encoded protein: CASSQRLGGGADEQFF.

This rearrangement joins TRBV7-2 to TRBJ2-3, with D perhaps TRBD2 (7 bases). The V end lost 5 bases, the J end lost 8 bases, and 23 bases lay between the germline ends. CDR3 length: 16 residues. Germline loops: CDR1 SGHTA, CDR2 FQGNSA. The CDR3 nucleotides read TGTGCCAGCAGCCCTAGTGGAGGGGGGGCCCGGGGTACGCAGTATTTT. Amino acid sequence: CASSPSGGGARGTQYF.

Only one count was recorded for this clone. The chain couples TRBV27 to TRBJ2-3; D possibly corresponds to TRBD1 (5 bases). V gave up 5 bases and J gave up 4 bases, with 25 bases separating them. The CDR3 extends over 18 amino acids. CDR1 is MNHEY and CDR2 is SMNVEV in the germline V gene (reference sequence). CDR3 loop: CASSTDKGSALGADTQYF. The CDR3 bases are TGTGCCAGCAGTACGGACAAGGGATCCGCTTTGGGCGCAGATACGCAGTATTTT.

The rearrangement links TRBV6-5 to TRBJ1-2; the D gene is possibly TRBD1 (5 bases). This CDR3 contains 13 residues. V was trimmed by 4 bases and J by 8 bases, leaving 14 bases between them. CDR1 is MNHEY, CDR2 SVGAGI, per germline. The DNA of the CDR3 is TGTGCCAGCAGTTTCTTACTCAGGGAAGGCTACACCTTC. This sequence encodes CASSFLLREGYTF.

This clone came up once. The J gene is TRBJ1-1, the V gene TRBV13; weak D call: TRBD1 (5 bases). The CDR3 has 14 amino acids. Germline CDR1 PRHDT, CDR2 FYEKMQ (reference sequence). V was clipped by 5 bases and J by 10 bases, with 20 bases between them. The CDR3 DNA reads TGTGCCAGCAGCCAGTACGGGAGGGGCGATGTAGCTTTCTTT. Its protein is CASSQYGRGDVAFF.

The chain combines TRBV6-4 with TRBJ1-6; TRBD1 aligns across 7 bases. Germline V gene data show CDR1 as MRHNA and CDR2 as SNTAGT. This CDR3 contains 14 residues. Trimming removed 4 bases from V and 8 bases from J; junction bases left unmatched: 5. CDR3 nucleotide sequence: TGTGCCAGCAGTGCGACAGGGTGGGATTCACCCCTCCACTTT. It yields the protein CASSATGWDSPLHF.

This clone is classed as medium-sized. This chain links TRBV28 with TRBJ2-1; maybe TRBD1 (6 bases). The CDR3 is made up of 14 amino acids. In germline, CDR1 is MDHEN, CDR2 SYDVKM. Deletions cut 10 bases from V and 4 bases from J, with 17 bases between. CDR3 loop: CATTHRDRYNEQFF. For the CDR3, the DNA is TGTGCCACGACGCACAGGGACCGGTACAATGAGCAGTTCTTC. Variable domain in full (rest from reference TRBV28 and TRBJ2-1): DVKVTQSSRYLVKRTGEKVFLECVQDMDHENMFWYRQDPGLGLRLIYFSYDVKMKEKGDIPEGYSVSREKKERFSLILESASTNQTSMYLCATTHRDRYNEQFFGPGTRLTVL.

The chain couples TRBV28 to TRBJ2-3; 11 bases are a match to TRBD2. Germline CDR1 MDHEN, CDR2 SYDVKM. CDR3 length: 16 amino acids. V lost 6 bases to trimming and J lost 0 bases; unmatched junction nucleotides: 5. This chain's CDR3 is CASSRLAGLSTDTQYF. The CDR3 bases are TGTGCCAGCAGCCGACTAGCGGGGCTCAGCACAGATACGCAGTATTTT.

The chain recombines TRBV5-5 with TRBJ2-3; 11 nucleotides agree with TRBD2. Losses at the gene ends were 4 bases for V and 1 base for J; bases not matched to a gene: 8. The CDR3 contains 17 residues. Germline V gene lookup returns CDR1 SGHKS and CDR2 YYEKEE (reference sequence). The CDR3 nucleotides read TGTGCCAGCAGCCCCTCCCTACTAGCGGGAGGCACAGATACGCAGTATTTT. Its translation: CASSPSLLAGGTDTQYF.

V is TRBV6-1 and J is TRBJ1-5; TRBD1 aligns across 8 bases. The CDR3 length is 16 residues. CDR1 and CDR2 from the germline V gene are MNHNS and SASEGT. J was trimmed by 3 bases and V by 4 bases; bases with no gene match: 8. CDR3: CASSVQGAIYNQPQHF. Here the CDR3 DNA reads TGTGCCAGCAGTGTTCAGGGGGCTATATACAATCAGCCCCAGCATTTT.

Concerning this clone itself: Other nucleotide sequences in the sample specify the same CDR3. V gene TRBV7-2 combines with J gene TRBJ2-1, with TRBD1 matching 8 bases. V shed 6 bases, J shed 9 bases, and the junction held 7 bases outside the gene matches. CDR1 SGHTA and CDR2 FQGNSA come from the germline V gene. The length of the CDR3 is 13 residues. The DNA of the CDR3 is TGTGCCAGCAGTTTCCAGGGGGCGGGTGAGCAGTTCTTC. Amino acids: CASSFQGAGEQFF.

This clone was detected only a few times. V and J are TRBV3-1 (or the pseudogene TRBV3-2) and TRBJ2-1; 9 bases map to TRBD2. The length of the CDR3 is 17 residues. V dropped 1 base and J dropped 0; count of bases not matched to a gene: 4. Per the germline V gene, CDR1 is LGHDT and CDR2 is YNNKEL (reference sequence). CDR3: CASSQGSGGLSYNEQFF. The CDR3 DNA follows: TGTGCCAGCAGCCAAGGTAGCGGGGGCCTCTCCTACAATGAGCAGTTCTTC.

The chain is built from TRBV28 and TRBJ2-2; 11 bases line up with TRBD2. V shed 9 bases and J 0 bases; nucleotides not matched to a gene: 3. The CDR3 runs 15 residues. CDR1 and CDR2 from the germline V gene are MDHEN and SYDVKM. CDR3 protein: CASSLAGANTGELFF. In DNA, the CDR3 is TGTGCCAGTTCACTAGCGGGAGCGAACACCGGGGAGCTGTTTTTT.

This clone has a single count. J is TRBJ2-5 and V is TRBV5-4; 8 nucleotides line up with TRBD2. The CDR3 loop spans 16 amino acids. Germline values: CDR1 SGHNT, CDR2 YYREEE (reference sequence). J gave up 1 base and V 1 base, and 6 bases lay outside the gene matches. CDR3 nucleotide sequence: TGTGCCAGCAGCTTGTTAGCGGGAAGGAGCCAAGAGACCCAGTACTTC. This encodes CASSLLAGRSQETQYF.

The genes are TRBV25-1 and TRBJ2-2; 7 nucleotides agree with TRBD1. The V gene's germline CDR1 is MGHDK and CDR2 SYGVNS. V was clipped by 7 bases and J by 7 bases; unmatched bases: 9. The CDR3 covers 14 residues. CDR3 sequence (DNA): TGTGCCAGCACCCGCACAGGGGAAATCGGGGAGCTGTTTTTT. Amino acids: CASTRTGEIGELFF.

This rearrangement joins TRBV13 to TRBJ2-7, with 7 bases lining up with TRBD1. V shed 2 bases and J 3 bases; nucleotides not matched to a gene: 7. Germline lookup yields CDR1 PRHDT and CDR2 FYEKMQ (reference sequence). CDR3 length: 15 residues. The CDR3 protein is CASSLIQGDYYEQYF. The CDR3 region has the DNA TGTGCCAGCAGCTTAATCCAGGGGGATTACTACGAGCAGTACTTC. The full variable domain, with the rest looked up from reference TRBV13 and TRBJ2-7, is AAGVIQSPRHLIKEKRETATLKCYPIPRHDTVYWYQQGPGQDPQFLISFYEKMQSDKGSIPDRFSAQQFSDYHSELNMSSLELGDSALYFCASSLIQGDYYEQYFGPGTRLTVT.

The CDR3 is CASSSGQRETQYF. CDR3 coding DNA: TGTGCCAGCAGCTCGGGACAGAGAGAGACCCAGTACTTC. The chain couples TRBV5-4 to TRBJ2-5; 7 bases are a match to TRBD1. The CDR3 covers 13 residues. V was clipped by 3 bases and J by 4 bases; unmatched bases: 3. Germline CDR1 reads SGHNT; CDR2 reads YYREEE (reference sequence).

V is TRBV20-1 and J is TRBJ1-5; D is unclear. The germline CDR1 and CDR2 sequences are DFQATT and SNEGSKA (reference sequence). CDR3 length: 18 residues. The V end was cut by 3 bases, the J end by 2 bases, with 23 bases between. CDR3: CSASSPSLVDGGNQPQHF. The CDR3 DNA reads TGCAGTGCTAGTAGCCCCAGTCTCGTAGATGGAGGCAATCAGCCCCAGCATTTT.

The chain links TRBV12-1 to TRBJ1-4; the table's D call, TRBD1, has no DNA check behind it. TRBV12-1 is annotated as a pseudogene. The CDR3 has 15 amino acids. CDR3 coding DNA: TGTGCCAGCAGCTTCTGGACAGAATCTAATGAAAAACTGTTTTTT. It yields the protein CASSFWTESNEKLFF.

Many counts were recorded for this clone. This chain joins TRBV9 and TRBJ1-2, with 9 bases lining up with TRBD1. This CDR3 spans 14 amino acids. V lost 0 bases, J lost 8 bases, and 5 bases stayed unmatched. CDR1 and CDR2 (germline): SGDLS, YYNGEE. The DNA of the CDR3 is TGTGCCAGCAGCGTAGCGTACAGGGGGCAAGGCTACACCTTC. This encodes CASSVAYRGQGYTF.